The source of this T cell receptor beta chain is a study of blood T cell repertoires in COVID-19 (dated by TCRdb to 2018 to 2020). Turning to the overall study: Samples covering the acute and convalescent phases of COVID-19 were provided by collaborators in the United States, Italy and Spain. Deeply sampled blood TCRbeta repertoires from subjects exposed to, actively infected with, or recovered from COVID-19 were included in the dataset. The prospective study material was composed of cDNA or gDNA derived from T cells, B-cell-depleted T cells, or PBMCs. A freely available public database, intended as a resource for researchers studying the immune response to SARS-CoV-2, is where the repertoires were released. Where available, HLA class I and class II types were obtained from metadata supplied by the sample provider rather than from assay-based typing. Nearly every sample came with metadata listing a de-identified subject ID, COVID-19 status, age in years and sex. Samples were obtained from the ongoing ImmuneRACE study (first 160 participants) and from some 1,300 subjects provided by 6 global collaborators.

TCRbeta CDR3 regions were amplified from genomic DNA by means of the immunoSEQ Assay, a bias-controlled multiplex PCR. On the study's bioinformatics: The number of nucleated cells in each sample was estimated by amplification of reference gene primers within the assay. To quantify the absolute abundance of each unique TCRbeta CDR3 rearrangement, sequence reads were collapsed and filtered. For each sample, productive Simpson clonality was calculated by taking the square root of Simpson's diversity index across productive rearrangements. TCRdb holds this immuneACCESS table with in-frame rearrangements only. Some clones are missing; in checked studies, unresolved V genes explain under half, and the rest has no known cause. The DNA was the basis for D and trimming; V, J and clone size are from that table. Present in this sample are approximately 240,000 clones, approximately 80% of which were seen just once. 4.9% of the sample belongs to the ten largest clones.

Broad study findings and their caveats: The amount of clinical and demographic metadata varied by source and participant and was provided uncurated.

Each collaborating institution followed its own protocols to collect whole blood in K2EDTA tubes. For TCRbeta analysis, collaborators shipped samples in one of three forms: frozen whole blood, isolated PBMCs, or DNA extracted from either of those sample types. Details on this clone: Its antigen is unknown. No much larger clonotype is one base removed from it; base qualities were not supplied.

The cysteine opens and the phenylalanine closes a CDR3 of 15 amino acids. The CDR3 DNA has 45 bases and is translated from base 1. Clipping removes 5 bases from V and 7 bases from J, with 8 as the unmatched junction base count. CDR1 and CDR2, looked up from the germline V gene, are SNHLY and FYNNEI. This clonotype was obtained from a woman older than 75 with active or convalescent COVID-19. The sequencing input was peripheral blood. Here the chain combines TRBV2 and TRBJ2-1; 10 junctional bases match TRBD2. The nucleotides read TGTGCCAGCAGTTCTAGCGGGGGTCCCTGGAATGAGCAGTTCTTC. This translates into CASSSSGGPWNEQFF.